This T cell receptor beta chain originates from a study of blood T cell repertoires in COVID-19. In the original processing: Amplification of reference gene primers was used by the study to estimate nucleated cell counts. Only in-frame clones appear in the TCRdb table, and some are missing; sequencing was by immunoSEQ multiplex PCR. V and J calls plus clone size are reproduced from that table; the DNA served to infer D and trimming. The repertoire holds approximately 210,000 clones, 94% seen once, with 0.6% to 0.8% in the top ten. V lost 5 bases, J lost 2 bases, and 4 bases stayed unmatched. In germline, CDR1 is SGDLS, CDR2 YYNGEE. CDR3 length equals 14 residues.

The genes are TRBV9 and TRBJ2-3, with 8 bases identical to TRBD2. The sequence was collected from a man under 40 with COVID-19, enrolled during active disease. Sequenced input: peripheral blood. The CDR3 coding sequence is TGTGCCAGCAGTGGCGGGGGGTACACAGATACGCAGTATTTT. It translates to CASSGGGYTDTQYF. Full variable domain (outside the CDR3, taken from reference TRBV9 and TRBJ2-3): DSGVTQTPKHLITATGQRVTLRCSPRSGDLSVYWYQQSLDQGLQFLIQYYNGEERAKGNILERFSAQQFPDLHSELNLSSLELGDSALYFCASSGGGYTDTQYFGPGTRLTVL.